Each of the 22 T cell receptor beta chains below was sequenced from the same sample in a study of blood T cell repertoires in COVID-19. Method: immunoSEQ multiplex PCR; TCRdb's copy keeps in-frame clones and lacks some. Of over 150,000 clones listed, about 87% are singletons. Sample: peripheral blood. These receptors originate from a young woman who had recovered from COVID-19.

CDR3 DNA: TGCGCCAGCAGCGCGCGGACAGAATACACGGCCGGGGAGCTGTTTTTT. It encodes CASSARTEYTAGELFF. The V gene is TRBV5-1, the J gene TRBJ2-2; TRBD1 is a possible D gene (6 bases). There are 16 residues in the CDR3. The germline V gene has CDR1 SGHRS and CDR2 YFSETQ. V was shortened by 4 bases and J by 6 bases, with 19 bases between the two germline ends.

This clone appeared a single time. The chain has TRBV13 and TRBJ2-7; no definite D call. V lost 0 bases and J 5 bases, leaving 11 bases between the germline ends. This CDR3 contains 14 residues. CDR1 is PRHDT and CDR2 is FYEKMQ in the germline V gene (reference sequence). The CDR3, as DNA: TGTGCCAGCAGCTTAGGGCGCCCGCCCCACGAGCAGTACTTC. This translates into CASSLGRPPHEQYF.

The CDR3: CASSLELNEQFF. The CDR3 DNA reads as TGCGCCAGCAGCCTGGAGCTCAATGAGCAGTTCTTC. The V gene is TRBV5-1, the J gene TRBJ2-1; D not certain. The germline V gene has CDR1 SGHRS and CDR2 YFSETQ. The CDR3 is 12 residues long. Trimming cost V 4 bases and J 6 bases, with 8 bases left between them. Using reference TRBV5-1 and TRBJ2-1 for the parts outside the CDR3, the full variable domain is KAGVTQTPRYLIKTRGQQVTLSCSPISGHRSVSWYQQTPGQGLQFLFEYFSETQRNKGNFPGRFSGRQFSNSRSEMNVSTLELGDSALYLCASSLELNEQFFGPGTRLTVL.

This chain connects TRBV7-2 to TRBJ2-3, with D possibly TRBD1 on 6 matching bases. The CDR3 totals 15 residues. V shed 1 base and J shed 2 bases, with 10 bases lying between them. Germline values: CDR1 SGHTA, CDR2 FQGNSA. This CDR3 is CASSLVGGFTDTQYF. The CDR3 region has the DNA TGTGCCAGCAGCTTAGTAGGGGGATTCACAGATACGCAGTATTTT.

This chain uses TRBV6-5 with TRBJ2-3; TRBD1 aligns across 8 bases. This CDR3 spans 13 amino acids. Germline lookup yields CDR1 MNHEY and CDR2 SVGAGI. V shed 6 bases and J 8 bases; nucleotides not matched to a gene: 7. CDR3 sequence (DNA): TGTGCCAGCAGAGGACAGGGACGAGGTACGCAGTATTTT. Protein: CASRGQGRGTQYF.

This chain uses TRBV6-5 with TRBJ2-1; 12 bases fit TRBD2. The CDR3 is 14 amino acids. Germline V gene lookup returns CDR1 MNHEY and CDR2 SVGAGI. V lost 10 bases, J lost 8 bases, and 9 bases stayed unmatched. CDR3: CATRGLAGTDEQFF. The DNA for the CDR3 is TGTGCCACCCGGGGACTAGCGGGTACCGATGAGCAGTTCTTC.

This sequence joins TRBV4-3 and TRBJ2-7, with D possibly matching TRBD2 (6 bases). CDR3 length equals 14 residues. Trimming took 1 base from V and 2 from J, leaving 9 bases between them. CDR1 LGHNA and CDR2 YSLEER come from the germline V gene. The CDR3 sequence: CASSQGGTPYEQYF. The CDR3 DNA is TGCGCCAGCAGCCAAGGAGGGACTCCCTACGAGCAGTACTTC.

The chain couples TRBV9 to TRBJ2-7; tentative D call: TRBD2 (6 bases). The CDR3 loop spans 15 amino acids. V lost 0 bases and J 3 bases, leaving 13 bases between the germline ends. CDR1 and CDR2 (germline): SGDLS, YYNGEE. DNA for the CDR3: TGTGCCAGCAGCGTAGCAAGCGGGCCGCTCTACGAGCAGTACGTC. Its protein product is CASSVASGPLYEQYV.

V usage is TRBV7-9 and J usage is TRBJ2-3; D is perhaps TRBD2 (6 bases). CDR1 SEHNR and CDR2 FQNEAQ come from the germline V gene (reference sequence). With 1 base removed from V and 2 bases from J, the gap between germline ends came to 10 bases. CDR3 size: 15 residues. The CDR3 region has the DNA TGTGCCAGCAGCTTAGATGGCGGGACCACAGATACGCAGTATTTT. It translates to CASSLDGGTTDTQYF.

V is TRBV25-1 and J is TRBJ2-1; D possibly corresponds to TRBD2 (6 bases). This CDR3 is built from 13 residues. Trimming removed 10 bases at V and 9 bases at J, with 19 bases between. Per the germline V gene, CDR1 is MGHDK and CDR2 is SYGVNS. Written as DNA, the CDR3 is TGTGCCACCCTTGGAGGGCGGAGGGGTGAGCAGTTCTTC. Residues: CATLGGRRGEQFF.

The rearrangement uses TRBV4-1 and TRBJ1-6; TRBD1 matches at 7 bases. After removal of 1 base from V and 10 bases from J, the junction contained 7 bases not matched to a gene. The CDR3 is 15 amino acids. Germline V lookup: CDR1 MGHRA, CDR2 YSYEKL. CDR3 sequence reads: CASSQGPGQQSPLHF. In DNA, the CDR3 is TGCGCCAGCAGCCAAGGGCCGGGACAGCAATCACCCCTCCACTTT.

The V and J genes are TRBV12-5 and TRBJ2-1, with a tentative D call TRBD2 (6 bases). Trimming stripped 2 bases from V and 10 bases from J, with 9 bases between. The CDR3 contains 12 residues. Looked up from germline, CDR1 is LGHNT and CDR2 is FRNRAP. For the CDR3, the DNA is TGTGCTAGTGGTTTGATCCGGGGGGAGCAGTTCTTC. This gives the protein CASGLIRGEQFF.

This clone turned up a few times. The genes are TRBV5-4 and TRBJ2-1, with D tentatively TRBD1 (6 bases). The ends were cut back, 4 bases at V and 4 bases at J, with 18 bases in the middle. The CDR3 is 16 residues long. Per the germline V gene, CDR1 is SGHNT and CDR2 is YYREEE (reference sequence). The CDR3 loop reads CASSRSQDRTYNEQFF. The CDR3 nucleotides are TGTGCCAGCAGCCGCAGTCAGGACAGAACTTACAATGAGCAGTTCTTC.

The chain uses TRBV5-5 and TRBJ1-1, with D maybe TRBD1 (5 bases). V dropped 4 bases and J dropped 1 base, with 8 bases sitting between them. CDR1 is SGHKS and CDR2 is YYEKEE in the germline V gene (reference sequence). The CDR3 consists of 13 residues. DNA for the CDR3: TGTGCCAGCAGCGGACACAGGAACACTGAAGCTTTCTTT. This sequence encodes CASSGHRNTEAFF. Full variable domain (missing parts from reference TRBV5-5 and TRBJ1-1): DAGVTQSPTHLIKTRGQQVTLRCSPISGHKSVSWYQQVLGQGPQFIFQYYEKEERGRGNFPDRFSARQFPNYSSELNVNALLLGDSALYLCASSGHRNTEAFFGQGTRLTVV.

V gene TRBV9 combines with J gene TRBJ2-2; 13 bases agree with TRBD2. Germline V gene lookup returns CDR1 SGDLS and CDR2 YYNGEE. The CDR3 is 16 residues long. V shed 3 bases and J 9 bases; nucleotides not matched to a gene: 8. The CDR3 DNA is TGTGCCAGCAGCGCCGGACTAGCGGGAGACTCCCGGGAGCTGTTTTTT. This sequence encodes CASSAGLAGDSRELFF.

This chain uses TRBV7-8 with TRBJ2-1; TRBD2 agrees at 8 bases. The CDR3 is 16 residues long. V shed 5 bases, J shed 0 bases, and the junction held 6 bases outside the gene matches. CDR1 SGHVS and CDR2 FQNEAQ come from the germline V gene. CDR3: CASSPLAGTSYNEQFF. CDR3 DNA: TGTGCCAGCAGCCCCTTAGCGGGGACCTCCTACAATGAGCAGTTCTTC.

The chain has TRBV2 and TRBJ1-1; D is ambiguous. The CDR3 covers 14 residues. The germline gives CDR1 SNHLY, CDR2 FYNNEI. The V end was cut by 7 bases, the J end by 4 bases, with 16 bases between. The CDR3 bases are TGTGCCAGCACCACCTCGGGGATCTCCACTGAAGCTTTCTTT. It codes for CASTTSGISTEAFF.

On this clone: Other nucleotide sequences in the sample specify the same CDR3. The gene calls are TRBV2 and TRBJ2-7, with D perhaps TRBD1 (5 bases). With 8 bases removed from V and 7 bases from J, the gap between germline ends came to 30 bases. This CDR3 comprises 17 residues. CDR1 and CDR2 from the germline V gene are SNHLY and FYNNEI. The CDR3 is CASEQLVRESGFTEQYV. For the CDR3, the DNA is TGTGCCAGCGAGCAATTGGTGCGCGAGTCAGGGTTTACGGAGCAGTACGTC.

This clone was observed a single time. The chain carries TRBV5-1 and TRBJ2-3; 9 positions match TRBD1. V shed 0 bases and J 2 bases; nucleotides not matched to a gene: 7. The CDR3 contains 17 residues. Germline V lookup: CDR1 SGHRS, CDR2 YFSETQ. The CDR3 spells CASSLGDRVTPTDTQYF. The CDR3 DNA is TGCGCCAGCAGCTTGGGGGACAGGGTAACTCCCACAGATACGCAGTATTTT.

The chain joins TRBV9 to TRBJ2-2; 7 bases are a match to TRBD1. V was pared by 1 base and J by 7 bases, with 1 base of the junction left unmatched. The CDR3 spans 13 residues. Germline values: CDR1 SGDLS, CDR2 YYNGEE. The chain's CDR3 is CASSVQGDGELFF. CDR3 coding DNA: TGTGCCAGCAGCGTACAGGGGGACGGGGAGCTGTTTTTT.

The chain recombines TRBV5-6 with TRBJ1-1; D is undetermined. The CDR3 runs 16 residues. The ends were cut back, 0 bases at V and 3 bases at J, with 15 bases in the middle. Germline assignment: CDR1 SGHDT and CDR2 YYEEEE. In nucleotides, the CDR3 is TGTGCCAGCAGCTTGGCCCCGAGGGCAGGTTACACTGAAGCTTTCTTT. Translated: CASSLAPRAGYTEAFF.

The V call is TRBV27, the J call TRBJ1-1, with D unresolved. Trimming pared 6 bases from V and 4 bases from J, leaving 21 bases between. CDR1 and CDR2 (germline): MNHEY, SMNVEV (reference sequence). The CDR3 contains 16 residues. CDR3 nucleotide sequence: TGTGCCAGCAGCCTAGGTTCCGGGGTAGGGAGCACTGAAGCTTTCTTT. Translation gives CASSLGSGVGSTEAFF.